Sequencing of this T cell receptor (beta chain) was carried out in a study of blood T cells in healthy people across ages. Using a J-beta primer mix together with a sample-barcoded 5' primer, a second PCR was run for about 6 to 12 cycles. Each CDR3 protein gets one entry after TCRdb re-called the 5' RACE reads with MiXCR. The sample has roughly 560,000 distinct CDR3 sequences, about 25% seen once. This clonotype was detected only a few times. These data are also associated with another study on T cells of mothers and their children.

The sample comprised blood. The source of this sequence is a boy between 5 and 17 years old in good health.

The CDR3 DNA reads as TGTGCCAGCAGCTCTACCTTCCTCGGGACAGACTACTCCTACGAGCAGTACTTC. This codes for CASSSTFLGTDYSYEQYF. This chain connects TRBV28 to TRBJ2-7; TRBD1 matches 7 bases. The J segment lost 0 bases and the V segment lost 6 bases, leaving 17 bases of the junction unmatched. From germline, CDR1 is MDHEN and CDR2 SYDVKM. CDR3 length: 18 amino acids.